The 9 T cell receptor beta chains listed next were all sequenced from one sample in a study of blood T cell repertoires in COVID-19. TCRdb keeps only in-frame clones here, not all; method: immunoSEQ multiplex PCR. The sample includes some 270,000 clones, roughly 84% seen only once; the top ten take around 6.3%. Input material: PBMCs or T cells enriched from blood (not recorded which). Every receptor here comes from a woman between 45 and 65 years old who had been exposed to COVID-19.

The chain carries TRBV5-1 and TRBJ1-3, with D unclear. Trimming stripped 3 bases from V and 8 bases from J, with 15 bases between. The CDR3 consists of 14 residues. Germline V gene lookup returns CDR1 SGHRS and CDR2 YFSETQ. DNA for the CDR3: TGCGCCAGCAGCTCGGACGGCATGGGAGACACCATATATTTT. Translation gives CASSSDGMGDTIYF.

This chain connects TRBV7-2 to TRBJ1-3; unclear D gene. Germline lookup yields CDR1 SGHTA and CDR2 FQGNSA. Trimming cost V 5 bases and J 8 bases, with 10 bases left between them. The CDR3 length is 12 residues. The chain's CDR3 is CASSLNRHTIYF. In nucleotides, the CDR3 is TGTGCCAGCAGCCTGAACAGACACACCATATATTTT. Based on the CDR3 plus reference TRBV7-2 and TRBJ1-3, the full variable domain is GAGVSQSPSNKVTEKGKDVELRCDPISGHTALYWYRQSLGQGLEFLIYFQGNSAPDKSGLPSDRFSAERTGGSVSTLTIQRTQQEDSAVYLCASSLNRHTIYFGEGSWLTVV.

The DNA for the CDR3 is TGTGCCAGTAGTCTCAAGGAGGGACCTAACTATGGCTACACCTTC. It encodes CASSLKEGPNYGYTF. The gene calls are TRBV19 and TRBJ1-2; TRBD1 might be the D (5 bases). The CDR3 has 15 amino acids. The germline gives CDR1 LNHDA, CDR2 SQIVND (reference sequence). V was shortened by 5 bases and J by 0 bases, with 13 bases between the two germline ends.

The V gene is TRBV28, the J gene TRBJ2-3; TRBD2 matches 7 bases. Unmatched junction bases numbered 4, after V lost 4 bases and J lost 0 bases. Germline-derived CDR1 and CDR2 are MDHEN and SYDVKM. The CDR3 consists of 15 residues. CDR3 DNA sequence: TGTGCCAGCAGTTCGTGGGGAGGGAGCACAGATACGCAGTATTTT. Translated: CASSSWGGSTDTQYF.

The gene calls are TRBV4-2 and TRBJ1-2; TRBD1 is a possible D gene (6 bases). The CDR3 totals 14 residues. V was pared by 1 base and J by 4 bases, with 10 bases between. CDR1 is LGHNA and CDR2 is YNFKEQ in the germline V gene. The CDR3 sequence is CASSQGGQSYGYTF. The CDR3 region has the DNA TGTGCCAGCAGCCAAGGAGGACAGAGCTATGGCTACACCTTC.

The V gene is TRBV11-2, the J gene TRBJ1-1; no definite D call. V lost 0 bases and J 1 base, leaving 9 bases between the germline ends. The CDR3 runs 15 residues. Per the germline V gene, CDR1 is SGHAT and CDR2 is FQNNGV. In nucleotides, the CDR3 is TGTGCCAGCAGCTTAGATGCCTATCGGAACACTGAAGCTTTCTTT. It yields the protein CASSLDAYRNTEAFF.

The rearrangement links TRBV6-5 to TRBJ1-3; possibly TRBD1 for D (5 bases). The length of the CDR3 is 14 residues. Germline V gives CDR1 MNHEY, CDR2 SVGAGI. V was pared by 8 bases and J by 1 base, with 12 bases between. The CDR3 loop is CASARGDSGNTIYF. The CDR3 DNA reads TGTGCCAGCGCCCGGGGGGATTCTGGAAACACCATATATTTT.

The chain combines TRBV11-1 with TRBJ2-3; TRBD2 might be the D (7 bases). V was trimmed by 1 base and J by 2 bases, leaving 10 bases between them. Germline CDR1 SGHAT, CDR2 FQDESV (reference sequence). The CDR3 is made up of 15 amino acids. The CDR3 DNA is TGTGCCAGCAGCTTAGACGGGGGGCTCACAGATACGCAGTATTTT. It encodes CASSLDGGLTDTQYF.

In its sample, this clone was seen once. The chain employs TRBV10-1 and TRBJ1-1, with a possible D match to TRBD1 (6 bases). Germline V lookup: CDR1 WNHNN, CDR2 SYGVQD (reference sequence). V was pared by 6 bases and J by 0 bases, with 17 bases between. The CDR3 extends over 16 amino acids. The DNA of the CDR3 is TGCGCCAGCAGGGACCGACAGGAACACATGAACACTGAAGCTTTCTTT. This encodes CASRDRQEHMNTEAFF.